Below, one T cell receptor (beta chain) is given with its context. This record comes from a study of blood T cell repertoires in COVID-19. For the study at large: Nucleic acid was either cDNA or gDNA, and it came from T cells, B-cell-depleted T cells, or PBMCs.

Seattle cases were enrolled at active infection and followed longitudinally. The CDR3 contains 15 residues. V lost 6 bases and J lost 2, with 18 bases in between. CDR1 SGHRS and CDR2 YFSETQ come from the germline V gene. As handled by the study authors: The assay estimated nucleated cells by amplifying reference gene primers. Clones were sequenced by immunoSEQ multiplex PCR, and TCRdb holds only the in-frame ones, with some missing. V, J and clone size reflect that table, while D and trimming were determined from the DNA. The profile shows about 160,000 clones, around nine tenths of them singletons. Sequenced sample: peripheral blood. The chain employs TRBV5-1 and TRBJ2-7; unclear D gene. This TCR was sampled from a man aged 55 to 70 with COVID-19, enrolled during active disease. CDR3 coding DNA: TGCGCCAGCACCACCGACACCCGATCCACCTACGAGCAGTACTTC. Translated: CASTTDTRSTYEQYF.